A selection of T cell receptor beta chains follows, all from one sample in a study of vaccination and CD4 T cells after COVID-19. The antigens of these receptors remain unknown. TCRdb fed the PCR reads into MiXCR, producing one record per CDR3 protein. The sample consists of under 25,000 distinct CDR3 sequences, over 45% of them appearing once. Specimen: cultured CD4+ T cells from blood. The receptors come from a human donor with COVID-19. Both conserved end residues are part of each CDR3. Fields, in order: J gene, CDR3 length, V gene, D gene, CDR3 protein. The D gene is left open where the match is weak.

TRBJ2-5 13 TRBV7-2 . CASQGSFGETQYF
TRBJ1-2 15 TRBV15 . CATSRDGAGGLGYTF
TRBJ2-1 17 TRBV5-4 TRBD2 CASSLVPSGGAGNEQFF
TRBJ1-5 14 TRBV5-1 TRBD1 CASSDGTGSQPQHF
TRBJ2-1 15 TRBV7-2 . CASSPRGGGGNEQFF
TRBJ2-5 13 TRBV11-1 . CASSLGYQETQYF
TRBJ1-1 15 TRBV15 TRBD1 CATSREDRGGGEAFF
TRBJ2-2 13 TRBV5-1 . CASTSGVTGELFF
TRBJ2-2 15 TRBV20-1 . CSANPGVVNTGELFF
TRBJ2-1 10 TRBV29-1 . CSVANNEQFF
TRBJ1-5 16 TRBV19 . CASSTPGSVDYQPQHF
TRBJ2-3 16 TRBV5-1 TRBD2 CASSLPSGGSTDTQYF
TRBJ2-2 13 TRBV5-1 . CASSLGLTGELFF
TRBJ2-1 15 TRBV11-3 TRBD2 CASTLAESSYNEQFF
TRBJ1-1 14 TRBV12-3/TRBV12-4 TRBD1 CASSPTGGPTEAFF
TRBJ2-2 14 TRBV15 . CATSRDYGIRELFF
TRBJ1-1 15 TRBV19 . CASSPRGGQGTEAFF
TRBJ2-7 14 TRBV6-1 . CASSEARRAYEQYF
TRBJ2-7 15 TRBV9 TRBD2 CASSQSGGALYEQYF
TRBJ2-7 13 TRBV6-1 . CASSLYGSYEQYF
TRBJ1-5 16 TRBV7-2 . CASSPAIGGLNQPQHF
TRBJ2-7 14 TRBV6-5 TRBD1 CASSYSPTGEVQYF
TRBJ2-1 14 TRBV25-1 . CASSYGTTYNEQFF
TRBJ2-7 14 TRBV5-1 . CASRRGTGAYEQYF
TRBJ1-2 11 TRBV20-1 . CSARRGNGYTF
TRBJ2-7 14 TRBV27 TRBD1 CASSITGTGYEQYF
TRBJ1-6 14 TRBV20-1 TRBD1 CSPYSTGKSSPLHF
TRBJ2-2 13 TRBV12-3/TRBV12-4 . CASSFGRTGELFF
TRBJ1-6 12 TRBV28 . CASSLSNSPLHF
TRBJ1-1 13 TRBV29-1 TRBD1 CSVDLTGGTEAFF
TRBJ1-3 14 TRBV6-1 . CASSLTRDGNTIYF
TRBJ1-1 17 TRBV21-1 . CASSKDPGNSPGTEAFF
TRBJ1-6 15 TRBV28 TRBD1 CAARGPGTENSPLHF
TRBJ1-1 12 TRBV6-1 . CASMAQGSEAFF
TRBJ2-7 14 TRBV19 . CASSIYTSPYEQYF
TRBJ1-1 15 TRBV7-8 . CASSFIGGKNTEAFF
TRBJ1-2 15 TRBV6-1 . CASRASGESNYGYTF
TRBJ2-3 11 TRBV19 . CASNREGTQYF
TRBJ1-3 14 TRBV19 . CASTSGGRGNTIYF
TRBJ2-5 13 TRBV20-1 . CSASGASQETQYF